Following are 14 T cell receptor beta chains from one sample sequenced in a study of shared clonotypes between healthy human individuals. Generated by immunoSEQ multiplex PCR, the TCRdb table keeps only in-frame clones and is missing some. The table has millions of clones, roughly 91% seen once. Positive CCR7 selection of CD45RO-negative cells yielded the naive CD8 cells, and terminally differentiated effector memory CD45RA+ cells were excluded. Material: naive CD8+ T cells from PBMCs. The receptors come from a man aged 18 to 35 in good health. Some clones in this sample may be carry-over from other donors' samples.

The V and J genes are TRBV27 and TRBJ1-2; D remains ambiguous. The CDR3 has 15 amino acids. Trimming stripped 5 bases from V and 8 bases from J, with 21 bases between. Germline assignment: CDR1 MNHEY and CDR2 SMNVEV (reference sequence). CDR3 in amino acids: CASSPSLGHGRGYTF. In DNA, the CDR3 is TGTGCCAGCAGTCCGAGTTTGGGTCACGGGCGCGGCTACACCTTC.

This clone was counted once. This chain links TRBV2 with TRBJ2-1; 8 positions agree with TRBD2. The CDR3 covers 15 residues. With V trimmed by 1 base and J by 8 bases, 7 bases remained unmatched. Germline-derived CDR1 and CDR2 are SNHLY and FYNNEI. This CDR3 is CASSEGGSGSDEQFF. CDR3 nucleotide sequence: TGTGCCAGCAGTGAAGGGGGGAGCGGGAGCGATGAGCAGTTCTTC.

The chain links TRBV6-5 to TRBJ1-4; D is possibly TRBD1 (5 bases). V lost 5 bases and J lost 11, with 15 bases in between. Germline V gene data show CDR1 as MNHEY and CDR2 as SVGAGI. The CDR3 has 13 residues. This CDR3 is CASSPPGRLKLFF. CDR3 sequence (DNA): TGTGCCAGCAGTCCCCCGGGACGTCTGAAACTGTTTTTT.

CDR3 sequence: CASSPNVAYNEQFF. The DNA of the CDR3 is TGTGCCAGCAGCCCTAATGTAGCCTACAATGAGCAGTTCTTC. The genes are TRBV7-9 and TRBJ2-1, with unresolved D. The V and J ends lost 5 bases and 2 bases respectively, with 10 bases between them. Germline CDR1 SEHNR, CDR2 FQNEAQ (reference sequence). This CDR3 contains 14 residues. The full variable domain, in which reference TRBV7-9 and TRBJ2-1 provide the parts outside the CDR3, is DTGVSQNPRHKITKRGQNVTFRCDPISEHNRLYWYRQTLGQGPEFLTYFQNEAQLEKSRLLSDRFSAERPKGSFSTLEIQRTEQGDSAMYLCASSPNVAYNEQFFGPGTRLTVL.

V usage is TRBV28 and J usage is TRBJ2-1; 7 bases line up with TRBD2. CDR1 and CDR2 from the germline V gene are MDHEN and SYDVKM. The length of the CDR3 is 17 residues. Trimming at V came to 2 bases and at J to 0 bases, leaving 7 bases not matched to a gene. The CDR3 DNA reads TGTGCCAGCAGTTTACGAGGACTAGGGAGCTCCTACAATGAGCAGTTCTTC. The encoded protein is CASSLRGLGSSYNEQFF.

This CDR3 reads CASSSGRERGQYF. DNA of the CDR3: TGTGCCAGCAGTTCAGGGCGGGAGAGAGGCCAGTACTTC. The chain recombines TRBV9 with TRBJ2-5, with TRBD2 matching 7 bases. Germline V lookup: CDR1 SGDLS, CDR2 YYNGEE. With V trimmed by 5 bases and J by 10 bases, 11 bases remained unmatched. This CDR3 region has 13 residues.

The rearrangement links TRBV28 to TRBJ1-3, with 12 bases that match TRBD1. CDR3 length: 17 residues. Germline assignment: CDR1 MDHEN and CDR2 SYDVKM. The V segment lost 3 bases and the J segment 3 bases; nucleotides outside the gene matches: 6. The CDR3 coding sequence is TGTGCCAGCAGTTTCCGGGACAGGGGGCCAAGTGGAAACACCATATATTTT. Protein product: CASSFRDRGPSGNTIYF.

This clone is a singleton in its sample. This chain joins TRBV7-2 and TRBJ2-7; 7 bases fit TRBD1. This CDR3 spans 15 amino acids. CDR1 SGHTA and CDR2 FQGNSA come from the germline V gene. After removal of 6 bases from V and 4 bases from J, the junction contained 12 bases not matched to a gene. The CDR3 region has the DNA TGTGCCAGCAGTTGGGGACAGCTAAAAGGGTACGAGCAGTACTTC. It codes for CASSWGQLKGYEQYF.

V usage is TRBV27 and J usage is TRBJ2-2; D may correspond to TRBD1 or TRBD2 (5 bases each). The ends were cut back, 8 bases at V and 2 bases at J, with 12 bases in the middle. The CDR3 contains 14 residues. The germline gives CDR1 MNHEY, CDR2 SMNVEV (reference sequence). The CDR3 reads CASGGFPNTGELFF. The CDR3 nucleotides read TGTGCCAGCGGGGGATTTCCTAACACCGGGGAGCTGTTTTTT.

This chain's CDR3 is CASSVAGYSGEQYF. For the CDR3, the DNA is TGTGCCAGCAGCGTAGCGGGGTACTCGGGCGAGCAGTACTTC. V and J are TRBV9 and TRBJ2-7; perhaps TRBD2 as D (5 bases). V was trimmed by 0 bases and J by 6 bases, leaving 13 bases between them. From germline, CDR1 is SGDLS and CDR2 YYNGEE. The CDR3 runs 14 residues.

This clone has a single count. V and J are TRBV27 and TRBJ2-2; no clear D gene. CDR3 size: 16 residues. V was clipped by 4 bases and J by 7 bases, with 19 bases between them. CDR1 and CDR2 (germline): MNHEY, SMNVEV (reference sequence). The CDR3 coding sequence is TGTGCCAGCAGTTCCCACGGCCCTTCCTCGGACGGGGAGCTGTTTTTT. It is translated as CASSSHGPSSDGELFF.

V and J are TRBV5-6 and TRBJ1-2, with 7 bases identical to TRBD1. J was trimmed by 5 bases and V by 6 bases; bases with no gene match: 10. The CDR3 covers 14 residues. Germline loops: CDR1 SGHDT, CDR2 YYEEEE. CDR3 residues: CASTLRGQSYGYTF. The CDR3 nucleotides are TGTGCCAGCACCCTCCGGGGACAGAGTTATGGCTACACCTTC.

The J gene is TRBJ2-7, the V gene TRBV28; 12 positions agree with TRBD2. V shed 5 bases, J shed 4 bases, and the junction held 9 bases outside the gene matches. CDR3 length: 16 amino acids. Germline V gives CDR1 MDHEN, CDR2 SYDVKM. The DNA of the CDR3 is TGTGCCAGCAGTATACTCGGGACTAGCGGGTGGTACGAGCAGTACTTC. Translation: CASSILGTSGWYEQYF.

The V gene is TRBV5-1, the J gene TRBJ2-7; a possible D gene is TRBD1 (5 bases). V was clipped by 0 bases and J by 4 bases, with 14 bases between them. From germline, CDR1 is SGHRS and CDR2 YFSETQ. The CDR3 covers 15 residues. The DNA of the CDR3 is TGCGCCAGCAGCTTGGGGACATTTACCCAATACGAGCAGTACTTC. This encodes CASSLGTFTQYEQYF.